This T cell receptor beta chain derives from a study of Graves' ophthalmopathy and Graves' hyperthyroidism. For the study at large: Peripheral blood sampling occurred at initial diagnosis, before any treatment. Overall study findings and caveats: The 13-signature model separated ophthalmopathy from stable hyperthyroidism at just under 90% sensitivity and almost 83% specificity.

The study amplified TCR beta CDR3 regions using RNA transcripts. Scientists carried out first-round RT-PCR using HTBI primers and then a second-round multiplex PCR. TCRdb called the multiplex PCR reads again in MiXCR, with one record for every CDR3 protein. Altogether around 470,000 distinct CDR3 sequences are present, under 15% being singletons, with the ten largest covering approximately 9.8%. In this sample, this clonotype turned up many times. No antigen is known for it. For donors with ophthalmopathy, the disease showed moderate-to-severe activity, reached CAS ≥3 and NOSPECS ≥4, and had lasted under 3 months. The PBMCs had their origin in approximately 10 ml of fresh peripheral blood. CDR1 is SGDLS, CDR2 YYNGEE, per germline. V was pared by 0 bases and J by 11 bases, with 10 bases of the junction left unmatched. CDR3 length: 16 residues.

The chain has TRBV9 and TRBJ1-5; 11 nucleotides match TRBD1. Sequencing used blood. The receptor comes from a woman aged 30 to 39 with Graves' ophthalmopathy. Here the CDR3 DNA reads TGTGCCAGCAGCGTAGGACCGGGACAGGGGGAGGTAGCCCAGCATTTT. Translating it yields CASSVGPGQGEVAQHF.